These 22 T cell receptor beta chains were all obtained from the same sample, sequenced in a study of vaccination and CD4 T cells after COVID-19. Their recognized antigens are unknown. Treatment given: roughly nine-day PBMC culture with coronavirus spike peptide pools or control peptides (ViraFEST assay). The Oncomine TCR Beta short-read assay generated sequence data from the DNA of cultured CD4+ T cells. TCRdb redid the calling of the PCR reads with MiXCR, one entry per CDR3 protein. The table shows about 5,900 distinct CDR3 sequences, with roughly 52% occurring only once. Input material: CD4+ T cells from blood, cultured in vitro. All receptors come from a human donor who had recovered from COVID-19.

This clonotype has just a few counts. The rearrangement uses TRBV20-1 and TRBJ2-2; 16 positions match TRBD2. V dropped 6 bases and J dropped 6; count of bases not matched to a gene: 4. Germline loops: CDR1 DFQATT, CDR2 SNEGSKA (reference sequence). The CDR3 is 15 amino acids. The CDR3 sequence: CSAPGTSGRAGELFF. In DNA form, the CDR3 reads TGCAGTGCCCCGGGGACTAGCGGGAGGGCCGGGGAGCTGTTTTTT.

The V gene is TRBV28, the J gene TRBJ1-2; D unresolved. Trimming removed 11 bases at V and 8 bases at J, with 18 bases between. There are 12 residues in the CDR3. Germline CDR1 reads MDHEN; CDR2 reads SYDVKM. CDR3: CASAVGIGGYTF. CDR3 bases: TGTGCCTCCGCGGTGGGCATCGGGGGCTACACCTTC.

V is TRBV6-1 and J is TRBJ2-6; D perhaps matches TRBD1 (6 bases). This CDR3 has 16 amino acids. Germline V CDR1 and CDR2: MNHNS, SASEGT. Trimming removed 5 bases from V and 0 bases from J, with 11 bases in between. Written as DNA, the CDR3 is TGTGCCAGCAGTACTCAGGGGAACTCTGGGGCCAACGTCCTGACTTTC. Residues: CASSTQGNSGANVLTF.

The CDR3 DNA sequence: TGCAGTGCTAGAGATTGGACAACCGGGACAGGGGGCAATCAGCCCCAGCATTTT. Translated: CSARDWTTGTGGNQPQHF. V gene TRBV20-1 combines with J gene TRBJ1-5; 10 bases line up with TRBD1. V was clipped by 0 bases and J by 2 bases; unmatched bases: 10. Per germline, CDR1 DFQATT and CDR2 SNEGSKA (reference sequence). This CDR3 is built from 18 residues.

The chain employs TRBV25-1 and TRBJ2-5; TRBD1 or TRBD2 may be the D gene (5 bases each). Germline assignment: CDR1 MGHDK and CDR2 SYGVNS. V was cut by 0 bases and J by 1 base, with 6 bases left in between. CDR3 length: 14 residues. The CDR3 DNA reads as TGTGCCAGCAGTGAATATGGGGGCCAAGAGACCCAGTACTTC. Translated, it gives CASSEYGGQETQYF. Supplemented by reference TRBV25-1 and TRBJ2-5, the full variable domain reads EADIYQTPRYLVIGTGKKITLECSQTMGHDKMYWYQQDPGMELHLIHYSYGVNSTEKGDLSSESTVSRIRTEHFPLTLESARPSHTSQYLCASSEYGGQETQYFGPGTRLLVL.

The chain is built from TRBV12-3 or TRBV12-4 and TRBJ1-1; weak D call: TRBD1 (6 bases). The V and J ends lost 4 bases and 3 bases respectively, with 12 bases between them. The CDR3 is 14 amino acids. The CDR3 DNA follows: TGTGCCAGCAGTTATGCAGGGGAGGACACTGAAGCTTTCTTT. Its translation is CASSYAGEDTEAFF.

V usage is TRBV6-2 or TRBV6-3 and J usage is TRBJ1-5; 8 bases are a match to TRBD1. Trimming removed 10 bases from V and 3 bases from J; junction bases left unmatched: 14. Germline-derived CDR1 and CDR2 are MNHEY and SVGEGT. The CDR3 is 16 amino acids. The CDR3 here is CATQDRAGWNNQPQHF. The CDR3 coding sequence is TGTGCCACTCAGGACAGGGCCGGGTGGAACAATCAGCCCCAGCATTTT.

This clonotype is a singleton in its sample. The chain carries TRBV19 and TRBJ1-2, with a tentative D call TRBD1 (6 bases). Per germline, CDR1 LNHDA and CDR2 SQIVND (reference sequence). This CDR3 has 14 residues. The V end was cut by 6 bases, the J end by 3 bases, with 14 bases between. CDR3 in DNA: TGTGCCAGTAGCTCTACGGGGGGCTACTATGGCTACACCTTC. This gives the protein CASSSTGGYYGYTF. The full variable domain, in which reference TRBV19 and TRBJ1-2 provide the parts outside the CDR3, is DGGITQSPKYLFRKEGQNVTLSCEQNLNHDAMYWYRQDPGQGLRLIYYSQIVNDFQKGDIAEGYSVSREKKESFPLTVTSAQKNPTAFYLCASSSTGGYYGYTFGSGTRLTVV.

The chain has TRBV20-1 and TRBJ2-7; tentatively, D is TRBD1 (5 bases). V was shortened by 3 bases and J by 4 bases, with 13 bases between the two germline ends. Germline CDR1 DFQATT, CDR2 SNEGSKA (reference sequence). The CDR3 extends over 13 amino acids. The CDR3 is CSASGETDYEQYF. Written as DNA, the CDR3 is TGCAGTGCTAGTGGAGAGACAGATTACGAGCAGTACTTC.

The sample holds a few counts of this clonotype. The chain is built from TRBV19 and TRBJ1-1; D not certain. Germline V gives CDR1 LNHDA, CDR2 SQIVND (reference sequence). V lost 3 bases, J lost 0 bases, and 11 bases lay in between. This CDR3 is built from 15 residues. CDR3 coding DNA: TGTGCCAGTAGTATCGGGAACATAGTGAACACTGAAGCTTTCTTT. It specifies CASSIGNIVNTEAFF.

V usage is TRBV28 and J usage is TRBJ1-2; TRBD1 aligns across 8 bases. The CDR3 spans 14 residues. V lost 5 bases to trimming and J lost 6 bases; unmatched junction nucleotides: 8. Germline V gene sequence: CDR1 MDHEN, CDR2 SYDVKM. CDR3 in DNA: TGTGCCAGCAGTGTAACGCCAGGGGGCAATGGCTACACCTTC. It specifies CASSVTPGGNGYTF.

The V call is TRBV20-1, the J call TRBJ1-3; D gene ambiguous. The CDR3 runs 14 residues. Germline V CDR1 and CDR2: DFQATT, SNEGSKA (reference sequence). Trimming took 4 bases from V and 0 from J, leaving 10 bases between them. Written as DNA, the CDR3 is TGCAGTGCTACCGCGGTGAGCTCTGGAAACACCATATATTTT. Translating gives CSATAVSSGNTIYF.

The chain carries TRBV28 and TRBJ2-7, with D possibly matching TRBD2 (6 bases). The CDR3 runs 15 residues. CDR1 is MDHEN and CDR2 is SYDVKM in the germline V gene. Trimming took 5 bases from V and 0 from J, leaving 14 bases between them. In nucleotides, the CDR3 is TGTGCCAGCAGTCCTGACTTAGCGGTCTCCTACGAGCAGTACTTC. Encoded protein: CASSPDLAVSYEQYF.

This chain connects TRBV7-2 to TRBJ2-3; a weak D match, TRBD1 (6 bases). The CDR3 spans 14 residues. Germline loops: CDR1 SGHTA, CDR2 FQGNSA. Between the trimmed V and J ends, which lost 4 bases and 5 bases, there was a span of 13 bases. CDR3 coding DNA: TGTGCCAGCAGCTCGCGAAAACAGGGAGATACGCAGTATTTT. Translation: CASSSRKQGDTQYF.

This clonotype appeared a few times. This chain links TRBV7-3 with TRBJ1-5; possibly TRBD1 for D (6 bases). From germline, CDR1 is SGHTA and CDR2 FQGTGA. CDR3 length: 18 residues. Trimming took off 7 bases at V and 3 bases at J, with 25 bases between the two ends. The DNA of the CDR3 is TGTGCCAGCACAAAATTCCCCCCAATGGGGGCACTCAATCAGCCCCAGCATTTT. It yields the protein CASTKFPPMGALNQPQHF.

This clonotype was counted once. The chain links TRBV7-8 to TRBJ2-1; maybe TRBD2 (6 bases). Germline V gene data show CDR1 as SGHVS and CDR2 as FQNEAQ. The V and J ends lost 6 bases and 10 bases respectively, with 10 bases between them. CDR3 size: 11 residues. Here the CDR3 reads CASSSAGEQFF. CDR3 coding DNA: TGTGCCAGCAGTTCCGCGGGGGAGCAGTTCTTC.

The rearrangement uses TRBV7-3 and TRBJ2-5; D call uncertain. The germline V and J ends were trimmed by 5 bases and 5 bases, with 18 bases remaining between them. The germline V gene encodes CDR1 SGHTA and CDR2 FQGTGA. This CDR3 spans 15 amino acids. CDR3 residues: CASSKSASALETQYF. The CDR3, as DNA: TGTGCCAGCAGCAAGTCCGCCTCCGCCCTGGAGACCCAGTACTTC.

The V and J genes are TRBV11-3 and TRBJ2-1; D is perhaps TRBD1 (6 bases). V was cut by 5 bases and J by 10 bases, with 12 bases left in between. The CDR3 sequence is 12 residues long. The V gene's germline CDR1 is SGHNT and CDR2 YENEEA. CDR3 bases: TGTGCCAGCAGCACCAGGGGCCGGGAGCAGTTCTTC. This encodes CASSTRGREQFF.

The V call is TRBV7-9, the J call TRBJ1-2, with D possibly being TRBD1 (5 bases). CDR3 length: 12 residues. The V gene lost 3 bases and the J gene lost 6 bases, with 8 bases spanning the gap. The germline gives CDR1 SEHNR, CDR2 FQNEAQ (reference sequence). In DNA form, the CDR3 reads TGTGCCAGCAGCTTTGTAGGGGATGGCTACACCTTC. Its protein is CASSFVGDGYTF.

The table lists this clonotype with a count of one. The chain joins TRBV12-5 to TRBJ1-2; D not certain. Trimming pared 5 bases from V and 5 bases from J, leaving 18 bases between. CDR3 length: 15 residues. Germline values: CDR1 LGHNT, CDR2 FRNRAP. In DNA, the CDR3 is TGTGCTAGTGGTCTGTCCCGGGCAGGCGAGTATGGCTACACCTTC. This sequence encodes CASGLSRAGEYGYTF. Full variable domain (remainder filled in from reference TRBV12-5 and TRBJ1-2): DARVTQTPRHKVTEMGQEVTMRCQPILGHNTVFWYRQTMMQGLELLAYFRNRAPLDDSGMPKDRFSAEMPDATLATLKIQPSEPRDSAVYFCASGLSRAGEYGYTFGSGTRLTVV.

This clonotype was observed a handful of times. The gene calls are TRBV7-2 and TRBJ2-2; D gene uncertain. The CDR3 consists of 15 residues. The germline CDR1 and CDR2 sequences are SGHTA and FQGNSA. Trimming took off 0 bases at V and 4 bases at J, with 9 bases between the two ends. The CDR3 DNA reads TGTGCCAGCAGCTTAGCTGCGTTAGTCACCGGGGAGCTGTTTTTT. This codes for CASSLAALVTGELFF.

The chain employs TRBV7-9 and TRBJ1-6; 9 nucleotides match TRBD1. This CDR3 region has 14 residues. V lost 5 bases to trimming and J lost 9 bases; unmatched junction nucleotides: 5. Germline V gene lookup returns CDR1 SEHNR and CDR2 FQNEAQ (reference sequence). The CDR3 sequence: CASSPQGAVSPLHF. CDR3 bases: TGTGCCAGCAGCCCACAGGGGGCAGTTTCACCCCTCCACTTT.